This T cell receptor (beta chain) is drawn from a study of spatial heterogeneity in lung cancer. This clonotype was counted many times. Its antigen is unknown. As for time point: sample taken at primary tumor resection. TCRdb re-called the 5' RACE reads with MiXCR, one entry per CDR3 protein. The sample records several thousand distinct CDR3 sequences, roughly 6% being singletons. Overall study results and limits: The numbers of ubiquitous and regional expanded TCRs correlated with ubiquitous and regional nonsynonymous mutations, respectively. How many expanded intratumoral alpha and beta TCRs were present tracked the tumor mutation count, which was a count of nonsynonymous mutations.

The CDR3 runs 14 residues. Germline V gene data show CDR1 as LGHNA and CDR2 as YNFKEQ. V was cut by 1 base and J by 4 bases, with 7 bases left in between. This material consisted of lung tumor tissue, taken at surgery. This clonotype was sampled from a male donor with early-stage non-small cell lung cancer. The J gene is TRBJ1-4, the V gene TRBV4-2; no clear D. In DNA, the CDR3 is TGTGCCAGCAGCCAAGTGGGCCATAATGAAAAACTGTTTTTT. It specifies CASSQVGHNEKLFF.